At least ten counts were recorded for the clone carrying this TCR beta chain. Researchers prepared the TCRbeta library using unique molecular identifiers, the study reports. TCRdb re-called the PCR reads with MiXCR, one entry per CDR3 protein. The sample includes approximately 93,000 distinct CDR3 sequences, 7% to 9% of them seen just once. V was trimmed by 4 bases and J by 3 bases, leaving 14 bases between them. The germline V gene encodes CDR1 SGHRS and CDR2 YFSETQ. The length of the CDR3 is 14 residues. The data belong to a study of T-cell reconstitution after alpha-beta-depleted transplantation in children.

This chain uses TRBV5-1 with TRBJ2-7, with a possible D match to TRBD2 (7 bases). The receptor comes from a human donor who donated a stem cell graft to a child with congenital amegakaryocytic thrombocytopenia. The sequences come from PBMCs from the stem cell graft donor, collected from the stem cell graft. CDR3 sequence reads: CASSGGGGYYEQYF. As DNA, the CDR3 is TGCGCCAGCAGCGGAGGGGGAGGGTACTACGAGCAGTACTTC.